Described below is a single TCR beta chain sequence and its context. The target of this receptor is not known. There are no base qualities to consult, and no much larger clone falls within one base. A distance of 11 bases separates the germline ends of V and J, which lose 0 bases and 2 bases respectively. The germline V gene (reference sequence) provides CDR1 GTSNPN and CDR2 SVGIG. The CDR3 sequence holds 15 residues, the cysteine and phenylalanine included. Only CDR3 DNA is held: 45 bases, read in frame from base 1. The data stem from a study of blood T cell repertoires in COVID-19 (dated by TCRdb to the early 2020s). About the study as a whole: The collaborator samples originated in the United States, Italy and Spain and spanned the acute and convalescent phases of COVID-19. The prospective study material was composed of cDNA or gDNA derived from T cells, B-cell-depleted T cells, or PBMCs. Deeply sampled blood TCRbeta repertoires from subjects exposed to, actively infected with, or recovered from COVID-19 were included in the dataset. The repertoires were made available in a free public database intended to serve as a resource for research on the immune response to SARS-CoV-2. The samples were drawn from two sources: the first 160 participants of the ongoing ImmuneRACE study, and about 1,300 subjects contributed by 6 global collaborators. A de-identified subject ID, COVID-19 status, age in years and sex were almost always included in the sample metadata. Where available, HLA class I and class II types were taken from metadata supplied by the sample provider and were not determined by assay-based typing. What the study reported, not specific to this receptor: How much clinical and demographic metadata was included differed by source and by participant, and the metadata was provided uncurated.

TCRbeta CDR3 regions were amplified from genomic DNA by means of the immunoSEQ Assay, a bias-controlled multiplex PCR. As for the authors' bioinformatics: Nucleated cell counts per sample were estimated from amplification of reference gene primers within the assay. To quantify the absolute abundance of each unique TCRbeta CDR3 rearrangement, sequence reads were collapsed and filtered. For each sample, productive Simpson clonality was calculated as the square root of Simpson's diversity index across productive rearrangements. TCRdb obtained this table from immuneACCESS and retained in-frame rearrangements with V and J assigned. These tables miss some clones; where compared with another copy, unresolved V genes account for less than half of the shortfall, and the remainder is unexplained. That table is the source of V, J and clone size, and D and trimming were worked out from the DNA. This sample has about 200,000 clones in its table, and about 95% of those were observed once. Jointly, the top ten make up 0.76% of the sample.

At one collaborating source in Seattle, patients were enrolled during active infection and were followed longitudinally through the course of disease. Collaborating institutions collected whole blood in K2EDTA tubes following their own protocols. For TCRbeta analysis, collaborators shipped samples as frozen whole blood, isolated PBMCs, or DNA extracted from either of those sample types. The sample taken for sequencing was peripheral blood. The TCR sequence derives from a man aged 30 to 39 with COVID-19, enrolled during active disease. The sequence joins TRBV30 to TRBJ1-5; a confident D gene designation cannot be given. The bases are TGTGCCTGGAGTGTACGGGTTCGGGGCAATCAGCCCCAGCATTTT. Its translation is CAWSVRVRGNQPQHF.